This T cell receptor (beta chain) was identified during a study of T cells after yellow fever vaccination. Study-wide findings and caveats: Clonotypes found in both CD4 and CD8 compartments made up a small share. A faster peak, day 5 versus 15, was reached by the weaker secondary response. In post-booster samples, most primary-vaccination clones reappeared (approximately 96% CD4, 70% to 90% CD8).

The CDR3 extends over 14 amino acids. J was trimmed by 6 bases and V by 2 bases; bases with no gene match: 4. This clonotype was picked up many times. The target antigen is unknown. TCRdb redid the calling of the 5' RACE reads with MiXCR, one entry per CDR3 protein. The table has 240,000 or so distinct CDR3 sequences, 6.9% seen once. J is TRBJ2-1 and V is TRBV12-3 or TRBV12-4; TRBD2 matches 7 bases. This sample comprised CD4+ T cells sorted from PBMCs, obtained 15 days after the yellow fever booster vaccination. The receptor's source is a man under 40 who received the YFV17D yellow fever vaccine. CDR3 protein: CASSLQTSPNEQFF. The CDR3 DNA is TGTGCCAGCAGTTTACAGACTAGCCCCAATGAGCAGTTCTTC.